This TCR beta chain derives from a study of CD8+CD57+ T cells in acquired aplastic anemia (dated by TCRdb to between 2017 and 2018). As for the study more broadly: DNA extracted from sorted CD4+ and CD8+ cells had a mean of around 3.3 ug, with a range of roughly 0.17 to 30 ug. CD8+CD57+ expansion was defined as frequency above the mean frequency observed in healthy subjects.

Genomic DNA served as template for TCR beta VDJ combination and CDR3 sequence profiling. TCR repertoire sequencing was run on an Illumina HiSeq 2000. The source study handled its data this way. Repertoire assessment relied on Simpson's diversity index, CDR3 size and DJ length profiles, and TRBV/TRBJ rearrangement plots. The most abundant DNA sequence in the deep sequencing data was defined as the immunodominant clone. CDR3 amino acid sequences were screened for sharing across subjects and were compared with published repertoires and the VDJdb database. TCRdb cleaned the public reads at Q25 with fastp, built clones with MiXCR and kept in-frame beta chains. All rows with the same CDR3 protein become a single entry with the most common DNA and genes. TCRdb, rather than the study authors, made the V and J calls. The sample profile shows roughly 260,000 distinct CDR3 sequences; 47% of them were found once. The ten largest make up less than 9% of the sample.

V lost 5 bases and J lost 5 bases, and the count of bases not matched to a germline gene is 13. Measured from the cysteine to the phenylalanine, the CDR3 is 16 residues long. This entry keeps only the CDR3 DNA: 48 bases, framed from base 1. Sequences MNHEY (CDR1) and SVGAGI (CDR2) are obtained from the germline V gene. This clonotype occurred once. There is no known antigen for this receptor. Base quality data are lacking; no much larger clone is found one base away. Evidence from one read is weak. Expansion of CD8+CD57+ cells had been shown by flow cytometry in the patients chosen for sequencing. Severe acquired aplastic anemia was diagnosed in all patients according to International Study of Aplastic Anemia and Agranulocytosis and Camitta criteria. No patient had received any therapy when blood was sampled. The study deep-sequenced TCR repertoires of sorted CD4+ and CD8+ blood T cells from severe aplastic anemia patients and healthy subjects. Patients were enrolled under clinicaltrials.gov protocols 00001620, 01623167, 00001397, 00071045, 00081523 and 00961064 in the USA. Ficoll-Paque density gradient centrifugation was used to isolate peripheral blood mononuclear cells. Before DNA extraction, CD4+ and CD8+ T cells were sorted by FACS or by magnetic beads.

Overall study outcomes, separate from this receptor: Around 30 CD8+ CDR3 sequences were found in both patients and controls but appeared to be highly expressed in patients and within the immunodominant clones of the patients. Patients and healthy controls showed no significant difference in CD8+ Simpson's diversity (P=0.060).

The TCR originated in a human donor with aplastic anemia. This sequence uses TRBV6-5 and TRBJ1-2; 8 central nucleotides agree with TRBD1. Input material: sorted CD4+, CD8+, or CD8+CD57+ T cells (not recorded which) from PBMCs. The bases are TGTGCCAGCAGTGTGGACAGGGAGGGAGTATTTTATGGCTACACCTTC. Its protein product is CASSVDREGVFYGYTF.